This TCR beta chain derives from a study of blood T cell repertoires in COVID-19. Study-wide context: Nucleic acid was either cDNA or gDNA, and it came from T cells, B-cell-depleted T cells, or PBMCs.

The CDR3 covers 13 residues. V lost 4 bases to trimming and J lost 7 bases, with 11 bases between them. Germline CDR1 SGHVS, CDR2 FQNEAQ. Authors' processing steps: Estimated nucleated cell counts came from reference gene primer amplification. Some clones are missing from TCRdb's copy, which holds only in-frame ones; the method was immunoSEQ multiplex PCR. For V, J and clone size, that table is used; D and trimming come from the DNA. Of about 200,000 clones in the sample, approximately 84% were seen once. This receptor was obtained from a human donor with acute or convalescent COVID-19. The donor label of this sample is uncertain. Input material: peripheral blood. This chain uses TRBV7-8 with TRBJ1-3; D gene uncertain. The CDR3 bases are TGTGCCAGCAGCTCGGACTTGGGGAACACCATATATTTT. This sequence encodes CASSSDLGNTIYF.